This is a list of T cell receptor beta chains from one sample in a study of blood T cell repertoires in COVID-19. Clones were sequenced by immunoSEQ multiplex PCR, and TCRdb holds only the in-frame ones, with some missing. The data hold approximately 120,000 clones, with less than 85% observed a single time. The sequenced material came from peripheral blood. The receptors were gathered from a woman aged 60-75 years with acute or convalescent COVID-19. Both conserved end residues are part of each CDR3. The D gene is left open where the match is weak. A row's size may be missing; if present it is once, few, many or a size class.

d_gene,v_gene,j_gene,abundance,CDR3aa,CDR3nt
NA,TRBV3-1/TRBV3-2,TRBJ1-5,NA,CASSPGYSNQPQHF,TGTGCCAGCAGCCCAGGGTATAGCAATCAGCCCCAGCATTTT
NA,TRBV27,TRBJ2-7,NA,CASSLYLESYEQYF,TGTGCCAGCAGTCTCTACTTGGAGTCCTACGAGCAGTACTTC
NA,TRBV9,TRBJ2-3,NA,CASSVSARTDTQYF,TGTGCCAGCAGCGTTAGCGCACGCACAGATACGCAGTATTTT
TRBD2,TRBV5-1,TRBJ2-5,NA,CASSLGTSGQETQYF,TGCGCCAGCAGCTTGGGAACTAGCGGCCAAGAGACCCAGTACTTC
NA,TRBV5-1,TRBJ1-1,NA,CASKRETEAFF,TGCGCCAGCAAGAGGGAAACTGAAGCTTTCTTT
TRBD1,TRBV10-2,TRBJ1-5,NA,CASSGQGGQPQHF,TGCGCCAGCAGCGGACAGGGTGGCCAGCCCCAGCATTTT
TRBD2,TRBV30,TRBJ2-7,NA,CAWSVATSSEQYF,TGTGCCTGGAGTGTAGCGACTAGCAGCGAGCAGTACTTC
TRBD2,TRBV7-8,TRBJ2-1,NA,CASSFAGTIETSYNEQFF,TGTGCCAGCAGCTTTGCCGGGACTATCGAAACTTCCTACAATGAGCAGTTCTTC
NA,TRBV7-2,TRBJ1-3,NA,CASSSTDSLNTIYF,TGTGCCAGCAGCTCGACGGACAGCCTAAACACCATATATTTT
TRBD1,TRBV20-1,TRBJ1-6,NA,CSAIDRGSYNSPLHF,TGCAGTGCTATTGACAGGGGATCCTATAATTCACCCCTCCACTTT
NA,TRBV9,TRBJ1-3,NA,CASSVAPDLPRGNSGNTIYF,TGTGCCAGCAGCGTAGCCCCCGATCTTCCCAGGGGCAACTCTGGAAACACCATATATTTT
TRBD2,TRBV7-2,TRBJ2-7,NA,CASTTIAGSYEQYF,TGTGCCAGCACTACGATAGCGGGATCCTACGAGCAGTACTTC
NA,TRBV6-5,TRBJ1-6,NA,CASSYTDIISPLHF,TGTGCCAGCAGTTACACGGACATTATTTCACCCCTCCACTTT
NA,TRBV21-1,TRBJ2-7,NA,CASSTAGTGGAFGSREQYF,TGTGCCAGCAGCACGGCGGGGACAGGGGGCGCTTTCGGGTCCCGCGAGCAGTACTTC
TRBD2,TRBV30,TRBJ2-1,NA,CAWDIAGTEQFF,TGTGCCTGGGACATAGCGGGCACGGAGCAGTTCTTC
TRBD1,TRBV23-1,TRBJ1-1,NA,CASSLEVGTGIGGTEAFF,TGCGCCAGCAGCCTAGAGGTCGGGACAGGGATAGGTGGCACTGAAGCTTTCTTT
NA,TRBV24-1,TRBJ1-1,NA,CATSATGNTEAFF,TGTGCCACCAGTGCTACAGGGAACACTGAAGCTTTCTTT
NA,TRBV18,TRBJ1-1,NA,CASSLQVVGTEAFF,TGTGCCAGCTCACTCCAGGTCGTTGGCACTGAAGCTTTCTTT
NA,TRBV30,TRBJ1-1,NA,CAWIKIWRLEHPGVEAFF,TGTGCCTGGATCAAGATTTGGAGACTTGAACACCCCGGCGTGGAAGCTTTCTTT
NA,TRBV3-1/TRBV3-2,TRBJ2-7,NA,CASTRAGLYEQYF,TGTGCCAGCACGAGAGCGGGCCTCTACGAGCAGTACTTC
TRBD2,TRBV24-1,TRBJ2-1,NA,CATSDSGGRNNEQFF,TGTGCCACCAGTGATTCGGGGGGACGTAACAATGAGCAGTTCTTC
TRBD1,TRBV19,TRBJ1-2,NA,CASRKGTGVLYGYTF,TGTGCCAGTAGAAAGGGGACAGGGGTCCTCTATGGCTACACCTTC
TRBD2,TRBV24-1,TRBJ2-3,NA,CATSLAGSDTQYF,TGTGCCACCAGCTTAGCGGGATCAGATACGCAGTATTTT
TRBD2,TRBV27,TRBJ2-7,medium-sized,CASSFGAGGLTMYEQYF,TGTGCCAGCAGCTTTGGGGCGGGAGGGCTAACGATGTACGAGCAGTACTTC
TRBD2,TRBV24-1,TRBJ2-1,NA,CATSDLGTSRVEQFF,TGTGCCACCAGTGATTTGGGGACTAGCCGGGTTGAGCAGTTCTTC
NA,TRBV7-3,TRBJ1-2,NA,CASSFSSGDGYTF,TGTGCCAGCAGCTTCTCATCAGGGGACGGCTACACCTTC
TRBD2,TRBV19,TRBJ2-7,once,CASSKLAGLYEQYF,TGTGCCAGTAGTAAACTAGCGGGCCTCTACGAGCAGTACTTC
NA,TRBV24-1,TRBJ2-1,NA,CATSGPTVYDEQFF,TGTGCCACCAGTGGTCCGACAGTGTACGATGAGCAGTTCTTC
TRBD1,TRBV19,TRBJ2-4,NA,CASSDRAQAKNIQYF,TGTGCCAGTTCAGACAGGGCTCAAGCCAAAAACATTCAGTACTTC
NA,TRBV10-1,TRBJ2-5,NA,CASSDLQDGRKETQYF,TGCGCCAGCAGTGACTTACAAGATGGGAGGAAAGAGACCCAGTACTTC